This T cell receptor (beta chain) is drawn from a study of beta chain features in type 1 diabetes. CDR3 length: 17 amino acids. In germline, CDR1 is GTSNPN, CDR2 SVGIG (reference sequence). After removal of 3 bases from V and 0 bases from J, the junction contained 8 bases not matched to a gene. Reverse transcription of all isolated RNA meant that expressed TCRB transcripts were sequenced. The assay was immunoSEQ multiplex PCR, and TCRdb's table has in-frame clones only and misses some. The sample includes more than 300,000 clones, about 15% of them seen just once. With respect to this clone: Its matching antigen is unknown.

Study findings and constraints: TCRB CDR3s were moderately but significantly shorter in Type 1 diabetes patients in all four CD4+ subsets. In these data, an HLA type influence on TCRB rearrangement remained unresolved. Within patients, naive, central memory and Treg TCRB repertoires seemed more similar than within healthy donors.

Sequencing input: naive CD4+ T cells from blood. The V call is TRBV30, the J call TRBJ2-6; the match to TRBD1 covers 7 bases. The clonotype originates from a woman between 18 and 29 years old in good health. The DNA for the CDR3 is TGTGCCTGGAGGAGCGTTGGGACAGACTCTGGGGCCAACGTCCTGACTTTC. As protein: CAWRSVGTDSGANVLTF.